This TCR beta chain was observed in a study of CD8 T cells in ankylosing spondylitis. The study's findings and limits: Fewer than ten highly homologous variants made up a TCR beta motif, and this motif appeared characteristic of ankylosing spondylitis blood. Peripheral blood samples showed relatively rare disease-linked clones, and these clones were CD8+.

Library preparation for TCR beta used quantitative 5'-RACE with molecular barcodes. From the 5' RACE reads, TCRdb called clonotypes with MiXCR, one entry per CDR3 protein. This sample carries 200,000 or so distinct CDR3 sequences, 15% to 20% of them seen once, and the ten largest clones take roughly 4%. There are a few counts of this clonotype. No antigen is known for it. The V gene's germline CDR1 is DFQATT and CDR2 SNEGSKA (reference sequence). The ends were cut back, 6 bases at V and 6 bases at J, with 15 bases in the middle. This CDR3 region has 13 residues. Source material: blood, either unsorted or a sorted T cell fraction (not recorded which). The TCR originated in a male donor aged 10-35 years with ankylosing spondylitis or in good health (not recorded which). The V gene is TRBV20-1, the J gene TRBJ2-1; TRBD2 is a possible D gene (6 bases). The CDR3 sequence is CSALREWVNEQFF. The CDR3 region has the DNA TGCAGTGCCTTACGGGAGTGGGTCAATGAGCAGTTCTTC.